The clone carrying this T cell receptor (beta chain) was counted between two and nine times. The target antigen is unknown. The data are from a study of vaccination and CD4 T cells after COVID-19. Study-level information: In culture, cells were exposed to overlapping spike peptides from SARS-CoV-2, HCoV-NL63, HCoV-OC43 and HCoV-229E. Controls had a CEFX pool, an HIV-1 Nef pool, or no peptide added. Broader study findings: Analysis of convalescent patients found that 304 of 307 vaccine-specific clones were spike mono-reactive.

V was pared by 10 bases and J by 2 bases, with 7 bases between. The germline V gene has CDR1 ENHRY and CDR2 SYGVKD. The CDR3 covers 11 residues. Sequenced with the Oncomine TCR Beta short-read assay was DNA taken from cultured CD4+ T cells. The source of extracted genomic DNA was cultured CD4+ T cells. TCRdb re-analysed the PCR reads in MiXCR, keeping a single row per CDR3 protein. This table holds 3,000 to 4,000 distinct CDR3 sequences, 35% to 55% found once. Treatment: roughly 10-day PBMC culture with coronavirus spike peptide pools or control peptides (ViraFEST assay). Sequencing was performed on CD4+ T cells from blood, cultured in vitro. This clonotype originated in a human donor who had recovered from COVID-19. The rearrangement uses TRBV10-3 and TRBJ2-3; tentatively, D is TRBD2 (6 bases). The CDR3 DNA follows: TGTGCCAGCGGGGTCACAGATACGCAGTATTTT. Translated, it gives CASGVTDTQYF.